Described below is a single T cell receptor (beta chain) sequence and its context. Each mixed lymphocyte reaction held 200,000 CFSE-labeled responders and 200,000 irradiated violet-dye-labeled stimulators. TCRdb keeps only in-frame clones here, not all; method: immunoSEQ multiplex PCR. The sample contains approximately 14,000 clones, 35% of which appear only once. This record belongs to a study of graft-versus-host responses after intestinal transplantation. Turning to the study itself: The whole recipient group had anti-thymocyte globulin induction followed by tacrolimus and steroids for three to four years.

With 1 base clipped from V and 1 base from J, the junction kept 5 bases outside the gene matches. This CDR3 has 16 residues. Germline CDR1 SGHAT, CDR2 FQNNGV. The sequence was collected from a human patient who received an intestinal transplant. The source material was alloreactive CD8+ T cells from a mixed lymphocyte reaction culture, sampled before intestinal transplant. Subset denoted: CFSE-low proliferating T cells sorted from roughly 6-day pre-transplant mixed lymphocyte reaction (GvH or HvG direction). V and J are TRBV11-2 and TRBJ2-5; the match to TRBD2 covers 8 bases. The CDR3 DNA reads as TGTGCCAGCAGCTTAGTAGTGCTAGCGGGCCAAGAGACCCAGTACTTC. Its translation is CASSLVVLAGQETQYF.